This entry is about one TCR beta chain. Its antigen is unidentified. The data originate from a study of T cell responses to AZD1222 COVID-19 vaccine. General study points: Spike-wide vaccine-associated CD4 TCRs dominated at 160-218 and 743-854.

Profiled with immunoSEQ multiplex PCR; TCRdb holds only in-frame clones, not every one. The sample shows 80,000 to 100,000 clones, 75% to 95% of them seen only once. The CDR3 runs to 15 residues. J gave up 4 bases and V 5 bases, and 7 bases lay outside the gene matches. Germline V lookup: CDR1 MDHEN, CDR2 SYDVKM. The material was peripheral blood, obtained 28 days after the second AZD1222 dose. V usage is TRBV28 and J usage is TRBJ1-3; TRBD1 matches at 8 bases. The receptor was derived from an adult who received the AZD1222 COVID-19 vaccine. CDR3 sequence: CASSSQGAQGNTIYF. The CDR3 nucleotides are TGTGCCAGCAGTAGCCAGGGGGCGCAAGGAAACACCATATATTTT.